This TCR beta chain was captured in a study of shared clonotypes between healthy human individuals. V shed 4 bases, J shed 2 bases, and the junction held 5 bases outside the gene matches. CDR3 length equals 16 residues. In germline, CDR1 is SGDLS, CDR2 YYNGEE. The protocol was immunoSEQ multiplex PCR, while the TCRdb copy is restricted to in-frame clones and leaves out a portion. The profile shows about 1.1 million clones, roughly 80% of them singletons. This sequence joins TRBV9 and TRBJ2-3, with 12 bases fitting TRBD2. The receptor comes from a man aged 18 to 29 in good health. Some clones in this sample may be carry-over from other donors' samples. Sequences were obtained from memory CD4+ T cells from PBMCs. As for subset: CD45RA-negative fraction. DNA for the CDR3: TGTGCCAGCAGCCCCCGGACTAGCGGGGTCACAGATACGCAGTATTTT. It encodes CASSPRTSGVTDTQYF. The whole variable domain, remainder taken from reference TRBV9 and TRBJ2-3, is DSGVTQTPKHLITATGQRVTLRCSPRSGDLSVYWYQQSLDQGLQFLIQYYNGEERAKGNILERFSAQQFPDLHSELNLSSLELGDSALYFCASSPRTSGVTDTQYFGPGTRLTVL.